The entry below describes one T cell receptor beta chain. The sample originates from a study of blood T cell repertoires in COVID-19. Across the study: Acute-phase and convalescent COVID-19 samples originated in the United States, Italy and Spain. T cells, B-cell-depleted T cells, or PBMCs supplied cDNA or gDNA.

Participant age was about 18 to 95 years, and participants resided in fewer than 25 US areas. Cohort 3 recovery required two negative PCRs, clearance, or symptom resolution. Repertoires were generated with immunoSEQ multiplex PCR, while TCRdb's copy carries only in-frame clones and drops some. This table holds hundreds of thousands of clones, more than 75% found once. Sequenced sample: PBMCs or T cells enriched from blood (not recorded which). The TCR was taken from a man between 25 and 39 years old who had recovered from COVID-19.

The DNA for the CDR3 is TGTGCCAGCAGACGACTCCGGACAGGGGATGGCTACACCTTC. It encodes CASRRLRTGDGYTF. The chain employs TRBV28 and TRBJ1-2; TRBD1 matches at 9 bases. Trimming cost V 6 bases and J 6 bases; bases outside gene matches: 8. Looked up from germline, CDR1 is MDHEN and CDR2 is SYDVKM. CDR3 length equals 14 residues.